What follows describes a single T cell receptor beta chain. Its antigen is currently unknown. These data come from a study of OX40 agonist ivuxolimab in advanced cancers. Across the whole study: Two cutaneous melanoma patients and one hepatocellular carcinoma patient, three in all, had partial responses. Study-wide findings and caveats: Also showing low normalized T-cell clonal expansion were some of the nonresponders.

V trimming: 3 bases; J trimming: 4 bases; junction bases outside the gene matches: 3. This CDR3 has 14 amino acids. Germline CDR1 SGDLS, CDR2 YYNGEE. Autoimmune disease history or systemic immunosuppression was exclusionary. Some clones are missing from TCRdb's copy, which holds only in-frame ones; the method was immunoSEQ multiplex PCR. The sample carries 50,000 to 70,000 clones, approximately 79% recorded once. This sequence was found in an adult with an advanced solid tumor such as melanoma, head and neck, liver or kidney cancer. Here the sequenced sample was CD4+ or CD8+ T cells sorted from blood, taken in a trial of the OX40 agonist ivuxolimab. This sequence joins TRBV9 and TRBJ2-1, with TRBD2 matching 8 bases. CDR3 amino acids: CASSEAGAYNEQFF. The CDR3 bases are TGTGCCAGCAGCGAAGCGGGAGCGTACAATGAGCAGTTCTTC.